The 20 T cell receptor beta chains listed next were all sequenced from one sample in a study of T cell responses to AZD1222 COVID-19 vaccine. This table comes from immunoSEQ multiplex PCR, and its TCRdb copy is limited to in-frame clones, with some not included. The table records fewer than 110,000 clones, about 90% of them present only once. The sample in question was peripheral blood, obtained on day 0 of AZD1222 vaccination. These receptors were obtained from an adult in good health.

The chain links TRBV29-1 to TRBJ2-7; 8 bases are a match to TRBD1. There are 13 residues in the CDR3. The V gene end was trimmed by 5 bases and the J gene end by 0 bases; junction bases not matched to a gene: 3. Germline CDR1 and CDR2: SQVTM and ANQGSEA. CDR3 nucleotide sequence: TGCAGCGTTAAAGGACAGGGCTCCTACGAGCAGTACTTC. It translates to CSVKGQGSYEQYF.

The chain recombines TRBV7-6 with TRBJ2-3; D uncertain. The CDR3 consists of 16 residues. The V and J ends lost 5 bases and 0 bases respectively, with 15 bases between them. Germline-derived CDR1 and CDR2 are SGHVS and FNYEAQ. The CDR3 sequence is CASSPNPLSSTDTQYF. In DNA form, the CDR3 reads TGTGCCAGCAGCCCCAACCCCCTTTCTAGCACAGATACGCAGTATTTT.

This chain joins TRBV25-1 and TRBJ1-4; perhaps TRBD1 as D (6 bases). V was clipped by 3 bases and J by 8 bases, with 13 bases between them. The CDR3 is 14 amino acids. Germline-derived CDR1 and CDR2 are MGHDK and SYGVNS. This CDR3 reads CASSDRGAWEKLFF. CDR3 DNA sequence: TGTGCCAGCAGTGACAGGGGAGCGTGGGAAAAACTGTTTTTT.

The J gene is TRBJ1-5, the V gene TRBV30; D might be TRBD1 (6 bases). Germline V lookup: CDR1 GTSNPN, CDR2 SVGIG (reference sequence). The CDR3 spans 13 residues. V lost 5 bases, J lost 6 bases, and 14 bases lay in between. For the CDR3, the DNA is TGTGCCTGGGAGGACAGCGGAGGTCAGCCCCAGCATTTT. Translated, it gives CAWEDSGGQPQHF.

This chain links TRBV19 with TRBJ2-3; 9 nucleotides line up with TRBD1. The CDR3 loop spans 14 amino acids. The germline V gene encodes CDR1 LNHDA and CDR2 SQIVND (reference sequence). V shed 8 bases, J shed 2 bases, and the junction held 5 bases outside the gene matches. Here the CDR3 DNA reads TGTGCCAGTGGGGACAGGGCGTTCACAGATACGCAGTATTTT. As protein: CASGDRAFTDTQYF.

The J gene is TRBJ1-2, the V gene TRBV5-4; D perhaps matches TRBD1 (5 bases). The V end was cut by 0 bases, the J end by 6 bases, with 18 bases between. Germline CDR1 and CDR2: SGHNT and YYREEE (reference sequence). The CDR3 loop spans 16 amino acids. The CDR3 DNA reads as TGTGCCAGCAGCTTGGTCGGACCAAGGGGAGGGGATGGCTACACCTTC. Protein: CASSLVGPRGGDGYTF.

The V call is TRBV5-1, the J call TRBJ2-2; 7 nucleotides align to TRBD2. Germline CDR1 is SGHRS and CDR2 is YFSETQ. Losses at the gene ends were 1 base for V and 4 bases for J; bases not matched to a gene: 7. This CDR3 is built from 16 residues. In DNA, the CDR3 is TGCGCCAGCAGCTTGCAAGCGGGGAGGGGCACCGGGGAGCTGTTTTTT. Its protein product is CASSLQAGRGTGELFF.

The rearrangement joins TRBV7-6 to TRBJ1-6; TRBD1 is a possible D gene (5 bases). CDR3 size: 16 residues. CDR1 is SGHVS and CDR2 is FNYEAQ in the germline V gene. V was cut by 5 bases and J by 8 bases, with 19 bases left in between. In DNA, the CDR3 is TGTGCCAGCAGCCCAGTTTCCCCGGGACCCTATTCACCCCTCCACTTT. As protein: CASSPVSPGPYSPLHF.

The chain combines TRBV9 with TRBJ1-3; TRBD1 might be the D (5 bases). Germline V gives CDR1 SGDLS, CDR2 YYNGEE. CDR3 length: 16 residues. Trimming left V 0 bases short and J 7 bases short, with 17 bases between. CDR3 nucleotides: TGTGCCAGCAGCGTAGGCAGGGCTAGCGGAAGTAACACCATATATTTT. Translated: CASSVGRASGSNTIYF.

This sequence joins TRBV5-4 and TRBJ1-2; the D gene is possibly TRBD1 (6 bases). Deletions cut 2 bases from V and 10 bases from J, with 12 bases between. CDR1 is SGHNT, CDR2 YYREEE, per germline (reference sequence). The CDR3 runs 12 residues. The CDR3: CASSFFRGDYTF. For the CDR3, the DNA is TGTGCCAGCAGCTTCTTCAGGGGAGACTACACCTTC.

The chain couples TRBV5-1 to TRBJ2-1, with a weak D call TRBD2 (5 bases). The CDR3 contains 16 residues. Germline assignment: CDR1 SGHRS and CDR2 YFSETQ. V shed 4 bases and J shed 3 bases, with 17 bases lying between them. CDR3 protein: CASSSEAGAVYNEQFF. CDR3 DNA sequence: TGCGCCAGCAGCAGCGAGGCGGGCGCGGTCTACAATGAGCAGTTCTTC.

In this sample, this clone is large. The chain has TRBV14 and TRBJ2-7; the D gene is possibly TRBD1 (5 bases). V shed 2 bases and J shed 2 bases, with 13 bases lying between them. There are 15 residues in the CDR3. CDR1 is SGHDN, CDR2 FVKESK, per germline. In DNA, the CDR3 is TGTGCCAGCAGCCAATGTGCTGACAGAACCTACGAGCAGTACTTC. Amino acids: CASSQCADRTYEQYF. Drawing the rest from reference TRBV14 and TRBJ2-7, the complete variable domain is EAGVTQFPSHSVIEKGQTVTLRCDPISGHDNLYWYRRVMGKEIKFLLHFVKESKQDESGMPNNRFLAERTGGTYSTLKVQPAELEDSGVYFCASSQCADRTYEQYFGPGTRLTVT.

The chain recombines TRBV7-2 with TRBJ1-4; no reliable D call. The CDR3 totals 15 residues. The ends were cut back, 1 base at V and 8 bases at J, with 14 bases in the middle. Germline loops: CDR1 SGHTA, CDR2 FQGNSA. The CDR3: CASSLGGIIREKLFF. For the CDR3, the DNA is TGTGCCAGCAGCTTAGGCGGCATAATCAGGGAAAAACTGTTTTTT. Filled out from reference TRBV7-2 and TRBJ1-4, the complete variable domain reads GAGVSQSPSNKVTEKGKDVELRCDPISGHTALYWYRQSLGQGLEFLIYFQGNSAPDKSGLPSDRFSAERTGGSVSTLTIQRTQQEDSAVYLCASSLGGIIREKLFFGSGTQLSVL.

This chain connects TRBV5-4 to TRBJ2-3; 8 bases agree with TRBD1. The CDR3 is 14 residues long. Germline values: CDR1 SGHNT, CDR2 YYREEE (reference sequence). The V segment lost 6 bases and the J segment 0 bases; nucleotides outside the gene matches: 3. DNA of the CDR3: TGTGCCAGCAAACGGGACAGGAGCACAGATACGCAGTATTTT. Its protein product is CASKRDRSTDTQYF.

The chain uses TRBV7-9 and TRBJ1-5; tentative D call: TRBD1 (5 bases). Between the trimmed V and J ends, which lost 4 bases and 5 bases, there was a span of 12 bases. Looked up from germline, CDR1 is SEHNR and CDR2 is FQNEAQ (reference sequence). The CDR3 spans 14 residues. DNA of the CDR3: TGTGCCAGCAGCTCAGCAGGGATGGATCAGCCCCAGCATTTT. It encodes CASSSAGMDQPQHF.

CDR3 sequence reads: CASSEGARDRNTEAFF. CDR3 nucleotide sequence: TGCGCCAGCAGCGAGGGGGCGCGGGACAGGAACACTGAAGCTTTCTTT. This chain connects TRBV4-3 to TRBJ1-1; 7 bases are shared with TRBD1. The germline gives CDR1 LGHNA, CDR2 YSLEER. Trimming cost V 5 bases and J 1 base; bases outside gene matches: 10. This CDR3 contains 16 residues.

The chain has TRBV7-2 and TRBJ2-7; D ambiguous. Germline CDR1 SGHTA, CDR2 FQGNSA. V was clipped by 3 bases and J by 0 bases, with 9 bases between them. This CDR3 has 14 amino acids. CDR3 region: CASSLGLSSYEQYF. The CDR3 DNA reads TGTGCCAGCAGCTTGGGTCTCAGCTCCTACGAGCAGTACTTC.

The V and J genes are TRBV7-7 and TRBJ2-1; TRBD1 agrees at 7 bases. This CDR3 has 16 amino acids. Germline V lookup: CDR1 SSHAT, CDR2 FNYEAQ (reference sequence). Losses at the gene ends were 4 bases for V and 0 bases for J; bases not matched to a gene: 6. CDR3 DNA sequence: TGTGCCAGCAGCTCAGGACAGGCCAGCTCCTACAATGAGCAGTTCTTC. It translates to CASSSGQASSYNEQFF.

This chain joins TRBV5-1 and TRBJ1-2; TRBD1 matches at 9 bases. V gave up 3 bases and J gave up 5 bases; unmatched junction bases: 14. This CDR3 is 17 amino acids long. CDR1 is SGHRS and CDR2 is YFSETQ in the germline V gene. The CDR3 here is CASSYHITGGPIYGYTF. The CDR3 DNA reads TGCGCCAGCAGCTACCATATTACAGGGGGCCCCATTTATGGCTACACCTTC.

The chain joins TRBV19 to TRBJ1-5; 8 nucleotides line up with TRBD1. Trimming cost V 6 bases and J 1 base; bases outside gene matches: 5. Germline V CDR1 and CDR2: LNHDA, SQIVND (reference sequence). The CDR3 spans 15 residues. The CDR3 here is CASSIDRGSNQPQHF. The CDR3 DNA reads TGTGCCAGTAGCATTGACAGGGGCAGCAATCAGCCCCAGCATTTT.